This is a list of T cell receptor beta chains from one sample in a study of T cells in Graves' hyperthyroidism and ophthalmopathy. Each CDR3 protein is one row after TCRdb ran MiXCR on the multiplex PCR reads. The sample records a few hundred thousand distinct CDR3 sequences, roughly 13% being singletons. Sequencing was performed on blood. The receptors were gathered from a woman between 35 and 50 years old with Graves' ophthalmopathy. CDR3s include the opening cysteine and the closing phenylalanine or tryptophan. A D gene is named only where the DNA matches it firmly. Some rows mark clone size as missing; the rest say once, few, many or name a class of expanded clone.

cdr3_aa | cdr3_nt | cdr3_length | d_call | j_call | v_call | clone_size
CASSAGLGRPFEQYF | TGTGCCAGCAGCGCGGGACTGGGCCGTCCCTTCGAGCAGTACTTC | 15 | NA | TRBJ2-7 | TRBV5-5 | NA
CASRRTVLAKNIQYF | TGTGCCAGCAGACGGACAGTTTTAGCCAAAAACATTCAGTACTTC | 15 | NA | TRBJ2-4 | TRBV6-1 | many
CASSQEARGRSNQPQHF | TGCGCCAGCAGCCAAGAGGCAAGGGGTAGAAGCAATCAGCCCCAGCATTTT | 17 | NA | TRBJ1-5 | TRBV4-1 | NA
CASSDEPGHITDTQYF | TGTGCCAGCAGTGACGAACCGGGACACATTACAGATACGCAGTATTTT | 16 | NA | TRBJ2-3 | TRBV6-2/TRBV6-3 | many
CATSDATTVRTGELFF | TGTGCCACCAGTGATGCCACCACGGTGCGCACCGGGGAGCTGTTTTTT | 16 | NA | TRBJ2-2 | TRBV24-1 | many
CASSIEGNEQFF | TGTGCCAGTAGTATTGAAGGGAATGAGCAGTTCTTC | 12 | NA | TRBJ2-1 | TRBV19 | NA
CASSPRLAADYEQYF | TGTGCCAGCAGCCCTAGACTAGCGGCAGACTACGAGCAGTACTTC | 15 | TRBD2 | TRBJ2-7 | TRBV5-6 | NA
CNARDLLRPMNTEAFF | TGCAATGCTAGAGATCTCCTTAGGCCCATGAACACTGAAGCTTTCTTT | 16 | NA | TRBJ1-1 | TRBV20-1 | few
CASSGLAGDIAKNIQYF | TGTGCCAGCAGTGGACTAGCGGGAGACATAGCCAAAAACATTCAGTACTTC | 17 | TRBD2 | TRBJ2-4 | TRBV2 | NA
CASSQDSTAGGHQPQHF | TGCGCCAGCAGCCAAGATTCGACGGCAGGGGGCCATCAGCCCCAGCATTTT | 17 | TRBD1 | TRBJ1-5 | TRBV4-1 | NA
CAWTPKGATNEKLFF | TGTGCCTGGACCCCGAAAGGAGCAACTAATGAAAAACTGTTTTTT | 15 | NA | TRBJ1-4 | TRBV30 | NA
CASSATRGMGGEKLFF | TGTGCCAGCTCAGCCACCCGAGGAATGGGAGGTGAAAAACTGTTTTTT | 16 | NA | TRBJ1-4 | TRBV18 | NA
CASSNTDTQYF | TGTGCCAGCAGTAACACAGATACGCAGTATTTT | 11 | NA | TRBJ2-3 | TRBV19 | many
CASTGTSGSNEQFF | TGTGCCAGCACCGGGACTAGCGGGAGCAATGAGCAGTTCTTC | 14 | TRBD2 | TRBJ2-1 | TRBV7-9 | NA
CSVDLDRPGMQYF | TGCAGCGTTGACCTGGACAGGCCGGGTATGCAGTATTTT | 13 | TRBD1 | TRBJ2-3 | TRBV29-1 | many
CASSTGLAYEQYF | TGCGCCAGCTCCACAGGACTAGCGTACGAGCAGTACTTC | 13 | TRBD2 | TRBJ2-7 | TRBV10-2 | NA
CASSLQGGGSGANVLTF | TGTGCCAGCAGTTTGCAGGGCGGCGGCTCTGGGGCCAACGTCCTGACTTTC | 17 | NA | TRBJ2-6 | TRBV27 | NA
CASSSIIPSGRGRLNHNSPLHF | TGTGCCAGCAGCTCTATTATCCCGTCGGGCAGGGGAAGATTGAACCATAATTCACCCCTCCACTTT | 22 | NA | TRBJ1-6 | TRBV11-2 | NA
CSALGDNSYEQYF | TGCAGTGCTTTGGGGGACAACTCCTACGAGCAGTACTTC | 13 | NA | TRBJ2-7 | TRBV20-1 | few
CASSQGSPPGGSPLHF | TGTGCCAGCAGCCAAGGAAGTCCTCCAGGGGGATCACCCCTCCACTTT | 16 | TRBD1 | TRBJ1-6 | TRBV3-1 | NA
CASSSFLPSGGLKTQYF | TGTGCCAGCAGTTCCTTCCTACCCTCGGGGGGTTTAAAGACCCAGTACTTC | 17 | TRBD2 | TRBJ2-5 | TRBV6-1 | many
CASSYTGGGYEQYF | TGTGCCAGCAGTTACACAGGGGGAGGGTACGAGCAGTACTTC | 14 | NA | TRBJ2-7 | TRBV6-9 | NA
CASSLDSVTASDEQFF | TGTGCCAGCAGCTTAGACTCCGTGACAGCATCGGACGAGCAGTTCTTC | 16 | NA | TRBJ2-1 | TRBV7-9 | few
CASSPKGQGAILHTGELFF | TGTGCCAGCAGTCCCAAAGGACAGGGGGCAATTCTTCACACCGGGGAGCTGTTTTTT | 19 | TRBD1 | TRBJ2-2 | TRBV28 | many
CASSFPTGLRGYTF | TGTGCCAGCAGTTTCCCGACAGGGCTCCGTGGCTACACCTTC | 14 | TRBD1 | TRBJ1-2 | TRBV28 | many
CASSHTGPGTYGYTF | TGTGCCAGCAGCCATACAGGGCCAGGAACCTATGGCTACACCTTC | 15 | NA | TRBJ1-2 | TRBV16 | many
CSARGGLAGGRETQYF | TGCAGTGCTAGGGGCGGCTTAGCGGGGGGCCGAGAGACCCAGTACTTC | 16 | TRBD2 | TRBJ2-5 | TRBV20-1 | NA
CASSATTGIYEQYF | TGTGCCAGCAGTGCTACGACAGGGATCTACGAGCAGTACTTC | 14 | TRBD1 | TRBJ2-7 | TRBV28 | many
CASSLGTDRGWPQHF | TGTGCCAGCAGCTTAGGGACCGACAGGGGTTGGCCCCAGCATTTT | 15 | TRBD1 | TRBJ1-5 | TRBV7-8 | many
CASTSGGLAADTQYF | TGTGCCAGCACTTCCGGCGGGCTAGCTGCAGATACGCAGTATTTT | 15 | NA | TRBJ2-3 | TRBV6-1 | many
CASGPGQGNNEQYF | TGTGCTAGTGGTCCAGGACAGGGGAACAACGAGCAGTACTTC | 14 | TRBD1 | TRBJ2-7 | TRBV12-5 | many
CATGSIYEQYF | TGTGCCACGGGCAGTATCTACGAGCAGTACTTC | 11 | NA | TRBJ2-7 | TRBV10-3 | many